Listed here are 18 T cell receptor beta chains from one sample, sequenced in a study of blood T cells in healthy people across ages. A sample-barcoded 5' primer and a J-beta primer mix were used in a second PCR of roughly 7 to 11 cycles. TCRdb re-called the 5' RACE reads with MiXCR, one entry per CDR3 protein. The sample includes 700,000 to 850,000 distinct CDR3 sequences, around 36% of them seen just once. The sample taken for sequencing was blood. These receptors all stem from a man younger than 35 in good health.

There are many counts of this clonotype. CDR3 sequence reads: CASSQEPRRDEQFF. As DNA, the CDR3 is TGCGCCAGCAGCCAAGAGCCACGGCGGGATGAGCAGTTCTTC. The chain has TRBV4-1 and TRBJ2-1, with TRBD2 as a possible D gene (5 bases). V lost 0 bases to trimming and J lost 8 bases, with 11 bases between them. This CDR3 has 14 amino acids. CDR1 and CDR2 (germline): MGHRA, YSYEKL.

This CDR3 is CASSLSEATYNEQYF. The CDR3 coding sequence is TGTGCCAGCAGCTTAAGTGAGGCAACATACAATGAGCAGTACTTC. The chain is built from TRBV7-9 and TRBJ2-1; the D is unclear. The DNA end is a closer match to TRBJ2-7, so the J assignment may be wrong. CDR3 length: 15 amino acids. Germline lookup yields CDR1 SEHNR and CDR2 FQNEAQ (reference sequence).

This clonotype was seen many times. In DNA form, the CDR3 reads TGTGCCAGCAGCTTAATACAGGGTGTAGCCAAAAACATTCAGTACTTC. Translated: CASSLIQGVAKNIQYF. V is TRBV7-9 and J is TRBJ2-4; possibly TRBD1 for D (6 bases). V was shortened by 2 bases and J by 0 bases, with 11 bases between the two germline ends. The CDR3 contains 16 residues. Germline V gene lookup returns CDR1 SEHNR and CDR2 FQNEAQ (reference sequence). Supplemented by reference TRBV7-9 and TRBJ2-4, the full variable domain reads DTGVSQNPRHKITKRGQNVTFRCDPISEHNRLYWYRQTLGQGPEFLTYFQNEAQLEKSRLLSDRFSAERPKGSFSTLEIQRTEQGDSAMYLCASSLIQGVAKNIQYFGAGTRLSVL.

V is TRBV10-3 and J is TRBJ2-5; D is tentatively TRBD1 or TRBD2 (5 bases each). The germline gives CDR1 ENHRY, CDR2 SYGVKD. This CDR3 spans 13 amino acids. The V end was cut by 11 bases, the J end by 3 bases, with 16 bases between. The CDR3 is CAVNRDEEETQYF. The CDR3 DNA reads TGTGCCGTAAACCGGGACGAGGAAGAGACCCAGTACTTC.

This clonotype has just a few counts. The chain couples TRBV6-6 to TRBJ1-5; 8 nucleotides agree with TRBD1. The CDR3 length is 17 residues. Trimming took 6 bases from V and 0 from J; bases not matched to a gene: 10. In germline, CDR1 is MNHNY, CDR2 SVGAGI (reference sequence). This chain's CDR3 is CASSGAGTGYSNQPQHF. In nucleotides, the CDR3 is TGTGCCAGCAGCGGCGCTGGGACAGGCTATAGCAATCAGCCCCAGCATTTT.

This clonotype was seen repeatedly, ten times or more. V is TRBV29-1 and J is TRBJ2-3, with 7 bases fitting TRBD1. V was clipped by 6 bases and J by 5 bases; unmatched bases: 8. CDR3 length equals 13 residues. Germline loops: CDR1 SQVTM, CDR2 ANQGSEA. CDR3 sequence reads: CSVETGTGDTQYF. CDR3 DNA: TGCAGCGTGGAGACAGGGACGGGAGATACGCAGTATTTT.

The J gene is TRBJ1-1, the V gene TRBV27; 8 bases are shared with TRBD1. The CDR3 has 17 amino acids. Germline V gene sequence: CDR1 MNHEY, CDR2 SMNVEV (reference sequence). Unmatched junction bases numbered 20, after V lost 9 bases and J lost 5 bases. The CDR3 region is CASANLGTGHLGTEAFF. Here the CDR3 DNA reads TGTGCCAGTGCTAACCTGGGGACAGGACATTTAGGAACTGAAGCTTTCTTT.

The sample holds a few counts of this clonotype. The chain's CDR3 is CASSQKGADHSPLHF. CDR3 nucleotide sequence: TGTGCCAGCAGCCAAAAGGGGGCCGACCATTCACCCCTCCACTTT. The rearrangement joins TRBV4-2 to TRBJ1-6; 7 bases map to TRBD1. Germline CDR1 and CDR2: LGHNA and YNFKEQ. The CDR3 contains 15 residues. V gave up 2 bases and J gave up 8 bases; unmatched junction bases: 6.

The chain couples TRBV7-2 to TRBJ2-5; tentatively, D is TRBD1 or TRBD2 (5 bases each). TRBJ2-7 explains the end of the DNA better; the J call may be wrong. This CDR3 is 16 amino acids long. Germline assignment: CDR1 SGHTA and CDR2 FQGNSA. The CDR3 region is CTSSLVYRGRHYEQYF. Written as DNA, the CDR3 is TGTACCAGCAGCTTAGTCTATCGGGGCCGACACTACGAGCAGTACTTC.

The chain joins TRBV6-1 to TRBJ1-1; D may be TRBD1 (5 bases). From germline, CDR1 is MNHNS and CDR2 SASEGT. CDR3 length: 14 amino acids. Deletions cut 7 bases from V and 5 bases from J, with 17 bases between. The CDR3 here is CASKRAGDGTEAFF. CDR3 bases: TGTGCCAGCAAAAGGGCGGGGGATGGGACTGAAGCTTTCTTT.

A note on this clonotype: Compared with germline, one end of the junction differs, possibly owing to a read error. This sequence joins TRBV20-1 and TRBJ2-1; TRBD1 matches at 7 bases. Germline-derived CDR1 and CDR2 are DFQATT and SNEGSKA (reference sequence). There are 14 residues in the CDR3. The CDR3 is CSAIRQGAYKEQFF. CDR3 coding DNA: TGCAGTGCTATCCGACAGGGAGCGTACAAGGAGCAGTTCTTC.

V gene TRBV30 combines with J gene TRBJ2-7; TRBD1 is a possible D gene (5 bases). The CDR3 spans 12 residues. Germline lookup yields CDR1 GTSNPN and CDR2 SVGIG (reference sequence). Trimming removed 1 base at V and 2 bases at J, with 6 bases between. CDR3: CAWSAGTYEQYF. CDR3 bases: TGTGCCTGGAGTGCAGGGACCTACGAGCAGTACTTC. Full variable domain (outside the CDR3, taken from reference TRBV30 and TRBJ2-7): SQTIHQWPATLVQPVGSPLSLECTVEGTSNPNLYWYRQAAGRGLQLLFYSVGIGQISSEVPQNLSASRPQDRQFILSSKKLLLSDSGFYLCAWSAGTYEQYFGPGTRLTVT.

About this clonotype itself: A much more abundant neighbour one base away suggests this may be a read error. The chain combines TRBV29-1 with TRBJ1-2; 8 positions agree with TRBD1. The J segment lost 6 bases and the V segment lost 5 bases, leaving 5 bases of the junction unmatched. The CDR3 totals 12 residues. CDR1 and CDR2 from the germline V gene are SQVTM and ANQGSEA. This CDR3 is CSVKARGHGYTF. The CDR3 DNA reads TGCAGCGTTAAAGCCAGGGGGCATGGCTACACCTTC.

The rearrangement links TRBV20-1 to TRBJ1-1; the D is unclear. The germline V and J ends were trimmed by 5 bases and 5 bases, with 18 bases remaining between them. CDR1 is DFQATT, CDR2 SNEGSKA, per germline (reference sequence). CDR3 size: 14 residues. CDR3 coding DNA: TGCAGTGCTGTTGCCCCGGCCGGTGGGACTGAAGCTTTCTTT. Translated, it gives CSAVAPAGGTEAFF.

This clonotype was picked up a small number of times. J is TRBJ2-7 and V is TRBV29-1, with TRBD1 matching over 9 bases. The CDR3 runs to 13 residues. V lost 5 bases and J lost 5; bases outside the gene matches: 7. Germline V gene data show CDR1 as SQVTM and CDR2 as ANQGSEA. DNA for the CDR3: TGCAGCGTTACGGGACAGGGTCCCCACGAGCAGTACTTC. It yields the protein CSVTGQGPHEQYF.

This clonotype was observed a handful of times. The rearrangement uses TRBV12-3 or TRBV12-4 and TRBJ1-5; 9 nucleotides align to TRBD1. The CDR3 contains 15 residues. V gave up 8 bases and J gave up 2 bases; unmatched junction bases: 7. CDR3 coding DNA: TGTGCCAGCGGGTACAGGGGGCTCGGCAATCAGCCCCAGCATTTT. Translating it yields CASGYRGLGNQPQHF.

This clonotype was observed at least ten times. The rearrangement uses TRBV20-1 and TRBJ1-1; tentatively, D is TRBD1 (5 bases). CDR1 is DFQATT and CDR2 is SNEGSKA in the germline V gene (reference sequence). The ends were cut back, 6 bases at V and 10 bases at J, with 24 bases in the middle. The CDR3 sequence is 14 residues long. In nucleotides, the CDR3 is TGCAGTGCCCCACCGCGGGGGGGGAGGTTGGGAGCTTTCTTT. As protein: CSAPPRGGRLGAFF.

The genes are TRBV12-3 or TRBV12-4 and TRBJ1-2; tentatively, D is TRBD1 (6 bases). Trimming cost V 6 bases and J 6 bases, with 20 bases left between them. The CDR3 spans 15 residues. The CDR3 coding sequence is TGTGCCAGCAGCCCTCGAAGGGGGGCTTGGGATGGCTACACCTTC. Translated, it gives CASSPRRGAWDGYTF.